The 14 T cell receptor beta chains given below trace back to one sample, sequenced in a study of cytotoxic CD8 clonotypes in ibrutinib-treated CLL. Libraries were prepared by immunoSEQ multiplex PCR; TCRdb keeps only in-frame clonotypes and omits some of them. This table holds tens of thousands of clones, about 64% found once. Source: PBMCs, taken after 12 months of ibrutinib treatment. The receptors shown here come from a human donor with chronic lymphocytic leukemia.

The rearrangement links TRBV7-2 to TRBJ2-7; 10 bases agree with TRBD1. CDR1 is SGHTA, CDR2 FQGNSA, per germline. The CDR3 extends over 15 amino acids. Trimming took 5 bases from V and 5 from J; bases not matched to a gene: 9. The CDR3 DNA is TGTGCCAGCAGCCCGAGACAGGGGGCGCTCAACGAGCAGTACTTC. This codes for CASSPRQGALNEQYF.

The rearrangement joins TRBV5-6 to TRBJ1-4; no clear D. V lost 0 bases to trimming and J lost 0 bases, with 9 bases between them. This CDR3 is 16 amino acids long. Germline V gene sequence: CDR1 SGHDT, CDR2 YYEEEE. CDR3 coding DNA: TGTGCCAGCAGCTTGGTACGGAACTCAACTAATGAAAAACTGTTTTTT. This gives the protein CASSLVRNSTNEKLFF.

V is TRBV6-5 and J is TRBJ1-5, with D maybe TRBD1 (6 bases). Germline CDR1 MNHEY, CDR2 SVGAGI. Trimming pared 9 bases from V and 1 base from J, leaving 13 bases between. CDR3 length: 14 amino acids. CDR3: CARWGGQSNQPQHF. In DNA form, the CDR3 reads TGTGCCAGATGGGGGGGGCAGAGCAATCAGCCCCAGCATTTT.

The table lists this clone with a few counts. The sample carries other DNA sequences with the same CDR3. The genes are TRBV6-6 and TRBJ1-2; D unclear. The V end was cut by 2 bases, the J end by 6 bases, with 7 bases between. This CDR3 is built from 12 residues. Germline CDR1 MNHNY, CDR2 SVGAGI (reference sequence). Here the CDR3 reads CASSYREDGYTF. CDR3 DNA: TGTGCCAGCAGTTACAGGGAAGATGGCTACACCTTC.

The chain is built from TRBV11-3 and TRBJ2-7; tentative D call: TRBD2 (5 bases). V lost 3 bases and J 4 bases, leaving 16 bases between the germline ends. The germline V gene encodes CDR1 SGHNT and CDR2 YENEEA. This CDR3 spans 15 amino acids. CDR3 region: CASSFEVEGAYEQYF. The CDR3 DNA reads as TGTGCCAGCAGCTTCGAGGTCGAGGGAGCGTACGAGCAGTACTTC.

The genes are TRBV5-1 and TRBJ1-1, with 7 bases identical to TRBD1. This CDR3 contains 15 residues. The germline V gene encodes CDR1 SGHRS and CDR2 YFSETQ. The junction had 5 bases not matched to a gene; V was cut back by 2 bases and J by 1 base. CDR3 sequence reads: CASSLSGTANTEAFF. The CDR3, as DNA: TGCGCCAGCAGCTTATCCGGGACAGCGAACACTGAAGCTTTCTTT.

CDR3 sequence: CASSQIQGTYNSPLHF. The CDR3 DNA is TGTGCCAGCAGCCAGATTCAGGGGACCTATAATTCACCCCTCCACTTT. The chain links TRBV14 to TRBJ1-6; possibly TRBD1 for D (6 bases). Germline V CDR1 and CDR2: SGHDN, FVKESK. The CDR3 covers 16 residues. Between the trimmed V and J ends, which lost 3 bases and 2 bases, there was a span of 11 bases.

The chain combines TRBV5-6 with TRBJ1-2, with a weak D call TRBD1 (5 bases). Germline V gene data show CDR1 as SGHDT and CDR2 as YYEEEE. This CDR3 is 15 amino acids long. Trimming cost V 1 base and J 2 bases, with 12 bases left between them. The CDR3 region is CASSLIGATNYGYTF. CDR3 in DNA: TGTGCCAGCAGCTTGATTGGGGCGACAAACTATGGCTACACCTTC. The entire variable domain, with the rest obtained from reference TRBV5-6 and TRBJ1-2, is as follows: DAGVTQSPTHLIKTRGQQVTLRCSPKSGHDTVSWYQQALGQGPQFIFQYYEEEERQRGNFPDRFSGHQFPNYSSELNVNALLLGDSALYLCASSLIGATNYGYTFGSGTRLTVV.

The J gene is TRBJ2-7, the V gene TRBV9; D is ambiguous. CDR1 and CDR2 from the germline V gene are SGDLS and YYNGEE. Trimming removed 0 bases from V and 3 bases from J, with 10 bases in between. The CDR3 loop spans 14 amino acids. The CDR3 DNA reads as TGTGCCAGCAGCGTAGACGGGTGGAGCTACGAGCAGTACTTC. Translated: CASSVDGWSYEQYF.

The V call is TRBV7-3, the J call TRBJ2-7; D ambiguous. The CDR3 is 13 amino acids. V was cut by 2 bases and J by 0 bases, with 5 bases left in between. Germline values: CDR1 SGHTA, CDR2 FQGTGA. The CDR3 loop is CASSLQVSYEQYF. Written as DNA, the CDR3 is TGTGCCAGCAGCTTACAGGTCTCCTACGAGCAGTACTTC.

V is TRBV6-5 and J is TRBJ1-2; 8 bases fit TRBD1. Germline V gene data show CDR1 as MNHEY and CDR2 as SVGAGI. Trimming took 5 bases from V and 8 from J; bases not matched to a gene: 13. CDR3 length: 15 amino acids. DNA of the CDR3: TGTGCCAGCAGTCCCCGGGGGCAGGGGGCGCAAGGCTACACCTTC. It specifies CASSPRGQGAQGYTF.

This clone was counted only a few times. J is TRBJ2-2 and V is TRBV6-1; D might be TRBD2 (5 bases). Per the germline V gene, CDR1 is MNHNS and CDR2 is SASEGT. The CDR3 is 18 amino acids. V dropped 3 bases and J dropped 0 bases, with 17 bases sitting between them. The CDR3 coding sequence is TGTGCCAGCAGTGATACGGGGTGGCCATGGACGAACACCGGGGAGCTGTTTTTT. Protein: CASSDTGWPWTNTGELFF.

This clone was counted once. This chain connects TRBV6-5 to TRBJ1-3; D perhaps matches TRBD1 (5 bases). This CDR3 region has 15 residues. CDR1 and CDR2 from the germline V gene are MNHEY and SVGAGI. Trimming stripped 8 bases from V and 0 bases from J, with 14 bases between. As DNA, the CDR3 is TGTGCCAGCGCGAGGGGACTGTTCTCTGGAAACACCATATATTTT. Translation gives CASARGLFSGNTIYF.

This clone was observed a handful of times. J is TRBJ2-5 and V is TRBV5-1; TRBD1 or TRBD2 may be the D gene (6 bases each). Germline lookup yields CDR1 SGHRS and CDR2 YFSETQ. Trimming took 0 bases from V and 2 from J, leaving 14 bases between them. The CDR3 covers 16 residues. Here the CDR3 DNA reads TGCGCCAGCAGCTTGGCGGGGATAGGGGGGCAAGAGACCCAGTACTTC. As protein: CASSLAGIGGQETQYF. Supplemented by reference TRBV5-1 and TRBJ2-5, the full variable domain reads KAGVTQTPRYLIKTRGQQVTLSCSPISGHRSVSWYQQTPGQGLQFLFEYFSETQRNKGNFPGRFSGRQFSNSRSEMNVSTLELGDSALYLCASSLAGIGGQETQYFGPGTRLLVL.